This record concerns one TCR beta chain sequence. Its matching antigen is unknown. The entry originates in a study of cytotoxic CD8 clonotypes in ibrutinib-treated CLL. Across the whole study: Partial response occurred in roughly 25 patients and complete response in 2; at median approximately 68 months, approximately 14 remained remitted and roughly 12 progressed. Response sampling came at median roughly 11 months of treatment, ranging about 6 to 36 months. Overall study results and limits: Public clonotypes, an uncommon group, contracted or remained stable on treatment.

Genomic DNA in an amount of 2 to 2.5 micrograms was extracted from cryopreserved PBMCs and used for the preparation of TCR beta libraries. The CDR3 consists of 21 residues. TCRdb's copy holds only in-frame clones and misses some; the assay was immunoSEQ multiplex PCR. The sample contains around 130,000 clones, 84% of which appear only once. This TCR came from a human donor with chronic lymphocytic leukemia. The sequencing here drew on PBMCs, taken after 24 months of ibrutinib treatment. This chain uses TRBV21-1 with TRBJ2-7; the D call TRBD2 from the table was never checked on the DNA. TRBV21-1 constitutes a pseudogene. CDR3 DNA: TGTGCCAGCAGCAAATTGGGTACGGGACCCTCCCGCGCCGGGACTAGCATTGAGCAGTACTTC. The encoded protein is CASSKLGTGPSRAGTSIEQYF.